The rows below give T cell receptor beta chains drawn from one sample of a study of shared clonotypes between healthy human individuals. Profiling relied on immunoSEQ multiplex PCR, and the TCRdb table lists in-frame clones only, not all of them. The sample holds approximately 2,000,000 clones, approximately 92% seen once. Sequencing was carried out using naive CD8+ T cells from PBMCs. These receptors were taken from a man aged 18-30 years in good health. Some clones in this sample may be carry-over from other donors' samples. Each CDR3 is given without its conserved first and last residue. A D gene is named only where the DNA matches it firmly.

D gene: .; J gene: TRBJ2-1; V gene: TRBV7-2; CDR3 length: 13; CDR3 protein: ASTPWGGTYNEQF
D gene: TRBD2; J gene: TRBJ2-3; V gene: TRBV29-1; CDR3 length: 11; CDR3 protein: SSIAGSTDTQY
D gene: TRBD2; J gene: TRBJ2-2; V gene: TRBV29-1; CDR3 length: 14; CDR3 protein: SVGHSGTTSTGELF
D gene: .; J gene: TRBJ2-7; V gene: TRBV28; CDR3 length: 13; CDR3 protein: ASSRNRDNSYEQY
D gene: .; J gene: TRBJ2-7; V gene: TRBV7-3; CDR3 length: 12; CDR3 protein: ASSLGSGGTEQY
D gene: .; J gene: TRBJ2-3; V gene: TRBV28; CDR3 length: 11; CDR3 protein: ASSLTRSDTQY
D gene: TRBD2; J gene: TRBJ2-2; V gene: TRBV27; CDR3 length: 14; CDR3 protein: ASSKFRDYLTGELF
D gene: TRBD1; J gene: TRBJ1-3; V gene: TRBV18; CDR3 length: 14; CDR3 protein: ASSPDDRVSGNTIY
D gene: TRBD2; J gene: TRBJ2-3; V gene: TRBV7-2; CDR3 length: 13; CDR3 protein: ASSWREGSGDTQY
D gene: .; J gene: TRBJ1-1; V gene: TRBV27; CDR3 length: 11; CDR3 protein: ASSSSPDIEAF
D gene: .; J gene: TRBJ1-5; V gene: TRBV6-4; CDR3 length: 13; CDR3 protein: ASSDSMQGRQPQH
D gene: TRBD1; J gene: TRBJ2-2; V gene: TRBV19; CDR3 length: 13; CDR3 protein: ASSEGTGVIGELF
D gene: TRBD1; J gene: TRBJ1-3; V gene: TRBV2; CDR3 length: 11; CDR3 protein: ATPTGGEFTIY
D gene: TRBD1; J gene: TRBJ2-3; V gene: TRBV28; CDR3 length: 15; CDR3 protein: ASSLEGTGQRTDTQY
D gene: .; J gene: TRBJ2-3; V gene: TRBV4-1; CDR3 length: 13; CDR3 protein: ASSHRTEPTDTQY
D gene: .; J gene: TRBJ2-7; V gene: TRBV27; CDR3 length: 12; CDR3 protein: ASRETQNHYEQY
D gene: .; J gene: TRBJ2-7; V gene: TRBV15; CDR3 length: 12; CDR3 protein: ATSKTGTPYEQY
D gene: .; J gene: TRBJ1-1; V gene: TRBV19; CDR3 length: 13; CDR3 protein: ASLRGGGPNTEAF
D gene: .; J gene: TRBJ1-2; V gene: TRBV27; CDR3 length: 11; CDR3 protein: ASSLGGSYGYT
D gene: TRBD1; J gene: TRBJ2-7; V gene: TRBV7-6; CDR3 length: 13; CDR3 protein: ASSLMTGTSYEQY
D gene: TRBD1; J gene: TRBJ2-7; V gene: TRBV28; CDR3 length: 12; CDR3 protein: ASSLGGRGFEQY
D gene: .; J gene: TRBJ2-7; V gene: TRBV27; CDR3 length: 10; CDR3 protein: ASRGLIYEQY
D gene: .; J gene: TRBJ2-7; V gene: TRBV5-1; CDR3 length: 13; CDR3 protein: ASSLAGSRSYEQY